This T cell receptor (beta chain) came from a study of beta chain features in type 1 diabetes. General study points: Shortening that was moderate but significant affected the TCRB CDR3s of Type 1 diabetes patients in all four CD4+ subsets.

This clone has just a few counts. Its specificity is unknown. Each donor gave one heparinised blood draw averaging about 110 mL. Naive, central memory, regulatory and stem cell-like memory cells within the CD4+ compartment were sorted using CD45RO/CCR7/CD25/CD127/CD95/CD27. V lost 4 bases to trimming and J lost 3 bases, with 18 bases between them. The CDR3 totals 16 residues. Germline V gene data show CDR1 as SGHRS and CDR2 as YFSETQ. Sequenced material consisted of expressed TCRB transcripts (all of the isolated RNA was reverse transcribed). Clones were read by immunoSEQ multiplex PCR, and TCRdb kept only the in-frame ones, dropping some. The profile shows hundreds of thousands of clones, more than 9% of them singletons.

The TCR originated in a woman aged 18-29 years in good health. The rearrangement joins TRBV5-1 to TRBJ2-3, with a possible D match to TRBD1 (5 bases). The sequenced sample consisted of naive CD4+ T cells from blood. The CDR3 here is CASSTGPLRGTDTQYF. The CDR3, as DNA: TGCGCCAGCAGCACCGGACCCCTTAGGGGTACAGATACGCAGTATTTT.